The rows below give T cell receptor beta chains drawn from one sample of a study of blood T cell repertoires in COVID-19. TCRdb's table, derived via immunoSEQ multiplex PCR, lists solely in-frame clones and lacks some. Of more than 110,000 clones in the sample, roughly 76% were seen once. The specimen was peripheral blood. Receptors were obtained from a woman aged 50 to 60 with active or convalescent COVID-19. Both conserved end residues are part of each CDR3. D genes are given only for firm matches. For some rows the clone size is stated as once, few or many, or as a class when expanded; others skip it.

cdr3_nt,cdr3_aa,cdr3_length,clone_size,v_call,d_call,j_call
TGTGCCAGCAGTCTCGGACTAGCGGGGGCAACCGAGCAGTACTTC,CASSLGLAGATEQYF,15,.,TRBV3-1/TRBV3-2,TRBD2,TRBJ2-7
TGTGCCAGCAGTTTATCGTCCTCTAACAGGGATGAAGAAGCTTTCTTT,CASSLSSSNRDEEAFF,16,few,TRBV27,.,TRBJ1-1
TGCGCCAGCAGCGCTGCGGGGGCGGGAGAGACCCAGTACTTC,CASSAAGAGETQYF,14,once,TRBV5-1,.,TRBJ2-5
TGTGCCAGCAGCTTAGGGCGGGGGCAGTTCTTC,CASSLGRGQFF,11,.,TRBV11-2,.,TRBJ2-1
TGTGCCAGCAGTTCTCACCTTAGCGGGAACTCCTACAATGAGCAGTTCTTC,CASSSHLSGNSYNEQFF,17,.,TRBV6-2/TRBV6-3,TRBD2,TRBJ2-1
TGTGCCAGCAGCCCGATCTACCCGCGGGGTGAGACCCAGTACTTC,CASSPIYPRGETQYF,15,few,TRBV7-6,.,TRBJ2-5
TGTGCCAGCTCACCCTCCAGGGAAATAGGAGAAAAACTGTTTTTT,CASSPSREIGEKLFF,15,.,TRBV18,.,TRBJ1-4
TGTGCCAGCAGCTTGCCCGGGTGGGCAGATACGCAGTATTTT,CASSLPGWADTQYF,14,.,TRBV5-4,.,TRBJ2-3
TGTGCCAGCTCACCGGGACTTGAAGCTTTCTTT,CASSPGLEAFF,11,.,TRBV18,.,TRBJ1-1
TGTGCCAGCCGGGCTAGCGGCCAAGAGACCCAGTACTTC,CASRASGQETQYF,13,.,TRBV28,TRBD2,TRBJ2-5
TGTGCCTGGGGGGAGGACAGGGGGCCCTTTAGCACTGAAGCTTTCTTT,CAWGEDRGPFSTEAFF,16,few,TRBV30,TRBD1,TRBJ1-1
TGTGCCAGTAGTAGGGAGGTTTTGGGCCAGCCCCAGCATTTT,CASSREVLGQPQHF,14,.,TRBV19,.,TRBJ1-5
TGTGCCAGCAGCCAAGATCTTGCTAGCGGGAAATACGAGCAGTACTTC,CASSQDLASGKYEQYF,16,.,TRBV3-1/TRBV3-2,TRBD2,TRBJ2-7
TGTGCCAGCAGCTCCCAGGGGGTTAATGAAAAACTGTTTTTT,CASSSQGVNEKLFF,14,.,TRBV7-9,TRBD1,TRBJ1-4
TGTGCCAGCAGTTTATTGACAGGGGGAGCTTTCTTT,CASSLLTGGAFF,12,.,TRBV28,TRBD1,TRBJ1-1
TGTGCCAGCAGCCCCGACTGGCCCGCGGATACGCAGTATTTT,CASSPDWPADTQYF,14,.,TRBV3-1/TRBV3-2,.,TRBJ2-3
TGCGCCAGCAGCTTGGTTCCATACGAGCAGTACTTC,CASSLVPYEQYF,12,.,TRBV5-1,.,TRBJ2-7
TGCGCCAGCAGTCAACCAGGGGGGAACACTGAAGCTTTCTTT,CASSQPGGNTEAFF,14,.,TRBV23-1,TRBD1,TRBJ1-1
TGCAGTGCTAGTAATGTGACAGGGGCAAACTATGGCTACACCTTC,CSASNVTGANYGYTF,15,.,TRBV20-1,TRBD1,TRBJ1-2
TGTGCCAGCAGCATTGACAGTTATTCACCCCTCCACTTT,CASSIDSYSPLHF,13,.,TRBV11-3,.,TRBJ1-6
TGCGCCAGCAGCCAAGATTACGGGGGGGCCTACAATGAGCAGTTCTTC,CASSQDYGGAYNEQFF,16,.,TRBV4-3,TRBD2,TRBJ2-1
TGTGCCAGCAGTGCGCACACAGGGTTCAATTCACCCCTCCACTTT,CASSAHTGFNSPLHF,15,.,TRBV28,.,TRBJ1-6
TGTGCCAGCAGCTTCGGGGGTTCGGACACCATATATTTT,CASSFGGSDTIYF,13,few,TRBV7-3,.,TRBJ1-3
TGTGCCATCAGATCGGGACTAGTGGCAGATACGCAGTATTTT,CAIRSGLVADTQYF,14,.,TRBV10-3,TRBD2,TRBJ2-3
TGTGCCAGCAGCGGACAGCGGAACACTGAAGCTTTCTTT,CASSGQRNTEAFF,13,few,TRBV7-2,.,TRBJ1-1
TGTGCCAGCCTGGGGAACGGGAACCCTGCCTACGAGCAGTACTTC,CASLGNGNPAYEQYF,15,.,TRBV2,.,TRBJ2-7
TGTGCTAGTGCCCTCCCCGGACAGGATTATGGCTACACCTTC,CASALPGQDYGYTF,14,.,TRBV12-5,TRBD1,TRBJ1-2
TGTGCCAGCAGCTTCCGGGACAGTAGGGAAAAACTGTTTTTT,CASSFRDSREKLFF,14,.,TRBV13,TRBD1,TRBJ1-4
TGTGCCTGGAGTCCAGCGGTTAGCTTCAATGAGCAGTTCTTC,CAWSPAVSFNEQFF,14,.,TRBV30,.,TRBJ2-1
TGTGCCAGCAGCCAAGATCAAAACTATGGCTACACCTTC,CASSQDQNYGYTF,13,.,TRBV4-2,.,TRBJ1-2
TGTGCCTGGAGTTATAGCGGACAGGGGTTTTGGGAGCAGTACTTC,CAWSYSGQGFWEQYF,15,.,TRBV30,TRBD1,TRBJ2-7
TGTGCCAGCAGCCTGGGACAGTCTTATGGCTACACCTTC,CASSLGQSYGYTF,13,many,TRBV5-5,TRBD1,TRBJ1-2
TGCAGCGTTGTACAGGATTACACTGAAGCTTTCTTT,CSVVQDYTEAFF,12,.,TRBV29-1,.,TRBJ1-1
TGTGCCAGCAGCCCCGGCGGGACAGGGGCCTCCTACGAGCAGTACTTC,CASSPGGTGASYEQYF,16,.,TRBV7-9,TRBD1,TRBJ2-7
TGTGCCAGCAGCCAAGAAGAGCGGGTGGATAATGAAAAACTGTTTTTT,CASSQEERVDNEKLFF,16,.,TRBV4-2,.,TRBJ1-4
TGTGCCTGGCGTACCTTGGGGGCGAACGGGGAGCTGTTTTTT,CAWRTLGANGELFF,14,many,TRBV30,.,TRBJ2-2
TGTGCCAGCAGCACCGACTACTATTATGGCTACACCTTC,CASSTDYYYGYTF,13,.,TRBV6-5,.,TRBJ1-2
TGTGCCAGCAGCTTATTCCCGGGGACAGGGTTAATGTCTCACAATGAGCAGTTCTTC,CASSLFPGTGLMSHNEQFF,19,.,TRBV7-8,TRBD1,TRBJ2-1
TGCGCCAGCAGCCCATCGACAGGGTCCACCGGGGAGCTGTTTTTT,CASSPSTGSTGELFF,15,.,TRBV5-1,TRBD1,TRBJ2-2
TGTGCCAGAAATTGGGACAGGGGCGAGGGCTACACCTTC,CARNWDRGEGYTF,13,.,TRBV5-3,TRBD1,TRBJ1-2
TGTGCCAGCAGCCAAATGGGACAGGGCAGTTATAGCAATCAGCCCCAGCATTTT,CASSQMGQGSYSNQPQHF,18,.,TRBV7-2,TRBD1,TRBJ1-5
TGTGCCAGTAGTAGGGGACTAGCGGGAAGACAAGAGACCCAGTACTTC,CASSRGLAGRQETQYF,16,.,TRBV19,TRBD2,TRBJ2-5
TGTGCCAGCAGCTTAGGGACTAGCCTGAACACCGGGGAGCTGTTTTTT,CASSLGTSLNTGELFF,16,.,TRBV7-2,TRBD2,TRBJ2-2
TGTGCCAGCAGTGGGGGACAGGGGTGGTCCGATCAGCCCCAGCATTTT,CASSGGQGWSDQPQHF,16,.,TRBV6-1,TRBD1,TRBJ1-5